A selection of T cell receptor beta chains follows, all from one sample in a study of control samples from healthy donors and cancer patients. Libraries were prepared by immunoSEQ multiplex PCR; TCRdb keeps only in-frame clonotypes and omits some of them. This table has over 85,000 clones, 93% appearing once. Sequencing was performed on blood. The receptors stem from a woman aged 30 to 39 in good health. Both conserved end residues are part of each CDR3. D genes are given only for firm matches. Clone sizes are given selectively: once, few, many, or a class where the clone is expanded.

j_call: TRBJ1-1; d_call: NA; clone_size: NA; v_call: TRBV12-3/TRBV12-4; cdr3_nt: TGTGCCAGCACCTCCAACGAGGGTATAGGGGCTTTCTTT; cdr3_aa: CASTSNEGIGAFF
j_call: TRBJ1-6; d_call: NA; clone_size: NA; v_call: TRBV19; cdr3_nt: TGTGCCAGTAAACTGGACAGCTATAATTCACCCCTCCACTTT; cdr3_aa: CASKLDSYNSPLHF
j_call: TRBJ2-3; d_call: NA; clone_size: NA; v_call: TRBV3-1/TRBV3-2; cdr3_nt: TGTGCCAGCAGCCCCGGGTCTCGGGCCACAGATACGCAGTATTTT; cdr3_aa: CASSPGSRATDTQYF
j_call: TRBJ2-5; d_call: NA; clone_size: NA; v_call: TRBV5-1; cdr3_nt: TGCGCCAGCAGCTATGGCGTAGCGGACCAAGAGACCCAGTACTTC; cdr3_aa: CASSYGVADQETQYF
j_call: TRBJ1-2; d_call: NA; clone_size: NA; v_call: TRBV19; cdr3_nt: TGTGCCAGTAGTATTGTACAGGGAGAGCGGGGCTACACCTTC; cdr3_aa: CASSIVQGERGYTF
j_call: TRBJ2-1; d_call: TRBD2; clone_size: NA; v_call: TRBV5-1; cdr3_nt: TGCGCCAGCAGCTCCACGGTAGCGGGAAACAATGAGCAGTTCTTC; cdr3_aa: CASSSTVAGNNEQFF
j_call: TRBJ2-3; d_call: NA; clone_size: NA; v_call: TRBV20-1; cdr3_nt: TGCAGTGCTAGTAGGGGAAACACAGATACGCAGTATTTT; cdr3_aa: CSASRGNTDTQYF
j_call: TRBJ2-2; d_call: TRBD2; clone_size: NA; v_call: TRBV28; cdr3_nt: TGTGCCAGCAGTTTGACTAGCCGGTCCGGGGAGCTGTTTTTT; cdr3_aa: CASSLTSRSGELFF
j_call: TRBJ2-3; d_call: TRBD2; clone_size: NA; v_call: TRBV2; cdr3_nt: TGTGCCAGCAGTGCTAGGCTAGCGGGAGTCGGTACGCAGTATTTT; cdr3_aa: CASSARLAGVGTQYF
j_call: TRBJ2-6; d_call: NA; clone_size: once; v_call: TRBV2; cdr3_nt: TGTGCCAGCAGTGAAAAGGGCTACTCTGGGGCCAACGTCCTGGCTTTC; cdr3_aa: CASSEKGYSGANVLAF
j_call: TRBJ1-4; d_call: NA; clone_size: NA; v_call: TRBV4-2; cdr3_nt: TGTGCCAGTGGGGGCGGGGGACGAGAAAAACTGTTTTTT; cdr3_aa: CASGGGGREKLFF
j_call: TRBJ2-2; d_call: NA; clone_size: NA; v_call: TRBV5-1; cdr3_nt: TGCGCCAGCAGCTTGCGGTCCTTGGTCCTTAACACCGGGGAGCTGTTTTTT; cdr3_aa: CASSLRSLVLNTGELFF
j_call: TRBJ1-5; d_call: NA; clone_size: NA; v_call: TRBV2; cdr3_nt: TGTGCCAGCAGTGAAGTACAGGGAGGGCAGCCCCAGCATTTT; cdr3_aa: CASSEVQGGQPQHF
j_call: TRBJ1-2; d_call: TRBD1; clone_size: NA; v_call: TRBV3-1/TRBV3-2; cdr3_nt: TGTGCCAGCAGCCAAGCAGGGGGTAACTATGGCTACACCTTC; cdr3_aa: CASSQAGGNYGYTF
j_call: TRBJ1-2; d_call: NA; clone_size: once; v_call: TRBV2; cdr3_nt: TGTGCCAGCAGCGAGGCCCAGGGCCGCTATGGCTACACCTTC; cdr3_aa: CASSEAQGRYGYTF
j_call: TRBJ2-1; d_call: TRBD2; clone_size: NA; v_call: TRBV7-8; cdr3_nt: TGTGCCAGCAGCTTAATATCCGGACTAGCGGGGGCCTACGACAATGAGCAGTTCTTC; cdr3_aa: CASSLISGLAGAYDNEQFF
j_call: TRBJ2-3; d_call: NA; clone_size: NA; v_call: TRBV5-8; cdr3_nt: TGTGCCAGCAGTCCGGGCCCCAGAGGGTTGACAGATACGCAGTATTTT; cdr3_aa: CASSPGPRGLTDTQYF
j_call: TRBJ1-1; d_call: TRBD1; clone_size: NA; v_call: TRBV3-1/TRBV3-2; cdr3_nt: TGTGCCAGCAGCACCCGGGACAGGGGGTTCATGAACACTGAAGCTTTCTTT; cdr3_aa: CASSTRDRGFMNTEAFF
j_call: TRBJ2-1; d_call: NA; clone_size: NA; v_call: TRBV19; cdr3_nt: TGTGCCAGTAGTCCCGGCAGGGCGAAGAGCTCCTACAATGAGCAGTTCTTC; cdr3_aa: CASSPGRAKSSYNEQFF
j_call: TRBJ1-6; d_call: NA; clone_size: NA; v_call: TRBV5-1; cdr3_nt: TGCGCCAGTCGAACAGGGAGCGCCTATAATTCACCCCTCCACTTT; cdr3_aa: CASRTGSAYNSPLHF
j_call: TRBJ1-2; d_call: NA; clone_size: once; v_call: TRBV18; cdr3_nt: TGTGCCAGCTCACCGACCCAGGAGACAGGAGTTAACTATGGCTACACCTTC; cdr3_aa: CASSPTQETGVNYGYTF
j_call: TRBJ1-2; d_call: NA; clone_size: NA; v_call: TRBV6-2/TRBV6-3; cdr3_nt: TGTGCCAGCAGCGATCCAGGGCGCTATGGCTACACCTTC; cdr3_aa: CASSDPGRYGYTF
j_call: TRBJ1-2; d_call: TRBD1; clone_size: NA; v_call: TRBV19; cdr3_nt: TGTGCCAGTAGTATAGGGACAGGGACCGGTGGCTACACCTTC; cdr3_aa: CASSIGTGTGGYTF
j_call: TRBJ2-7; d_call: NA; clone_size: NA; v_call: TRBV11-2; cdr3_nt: TGTGCCAGCAGCTTTAAAACAGCCTACGAGCAGTACTTC; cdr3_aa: CASSFKTAYEQYF
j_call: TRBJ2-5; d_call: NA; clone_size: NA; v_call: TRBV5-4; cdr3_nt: TGTGCCAGCAGCTTGCAAGGAGAACAAGAGACCCAGTACTTC; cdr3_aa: CASSLQGEQETQYF
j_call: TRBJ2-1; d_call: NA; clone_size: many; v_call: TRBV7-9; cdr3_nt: TGTGCCAGCAGCTTTGAGGCTGCGGAGCAGTTCTTC; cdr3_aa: CASSFEAAEQFF
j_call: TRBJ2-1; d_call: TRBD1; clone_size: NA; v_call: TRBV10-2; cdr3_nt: TGCGCCAGCAGTCACCGGGACAGGAATTACAATGAGCAGTTCTTC; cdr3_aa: CASSHRDRNYNEQFF